This TCR beta chain was identified in a study of blood T cells in healthy people across ages. Findings and limits, study-wide: CMV infection status of these donors was not known.

Together with a sample-barcoded 5' primer, a J-beta primer mix was included in a second PCR lasting roughly 6 to 12 cycles. TCRdb itself ran the 5' RACE reads through MiXCR, one entry per CDR3 protein. The data hold over a million distinct CDR3 sequences, with more than 40% observed a single time. The CDR3 is made up of 12 amino acids. Per the germline V gene, CDR1 is DFQATT and CDR2 is SNEGSKA (reference sequence). The V and J ends lost 7 bases and 2 bases respectively, with 11 bases between them. In the case of this clonotype: What it binds is unknown.

This chain links TRBV20-1 with TRBJ1-2, with D possibly being TRBD1 (5 bases). The source material was blood. The receptor was isolated from a woman in her sixties in good health. The CDR3 region is CSGEAGNYGYTF. CDR3 DNA sequence: TGCAGTGGGGAAGCAGGGAACTATGGCTACACCTTC.